This entry lists 15 T cell receptor beta chains sequenced from one sample in a study of T-cell reconstitution after alpha-beta-depleted transplantation in children. A library of TCRbeta sequences, prepared with unique molecular identifiers, was generated. TCRdb re-derived calls from the PCR reads in MiXCR, one entry per CDR3 protein. The sample lists about 400,000 distinct CDR3 sequences; roughly 14% were seen once. The sample was PBMCs, taken from the stem cell graft. The receptors come from a human donor who donated a stem cell graft to a child with Fanconi anemia.

In regard to this clonotype: A read error may be the cause here, since a much bigger clone is one base away. As the CDR3 is not closed by the conserved phenylalanine or tryptophan, this likely results from a read error. The gene calls are TRBV29-1 and TRBJ1-1, with D tentatively TRBD1 (5 bases). V was shortened by 5 bases and J by 3 bases, with 7 bases between the two germline ends. Per germline, CDR1 SQVTM and CDR2 ANQGSEA. The CDR3 covers 11 residues. This chain's CDR3 is CSVRGYTEAFY. The CDR3 nucleotides read TGCAGCGTTAGGGGATACACTGAAGCTTTCTAT.

The chain links TRBV6-6 to TRBJ2-2; D is unclear. The ends were cut back, 7 bases at V and 6 bases at J, with 12 bases in the middle. This CDR3 is built from 13 residues. The germline V gene has CDR1 MNHNY and CDR2 SVGAGI (reference sequence). The CDR3: CASNQISAGELFF. CDR3 in DNA: TGTGCCAGCAACCAAATTTCGGCCGGGGAGCTGTTTTTT.

The rearrangement links TRBV20-1 to TRBJ1-1, with D possibly TRBD1 on 6 matching bases. CDR1 is DFQATT and CDR2 is SNEGSKA in the germline V gene (reference sequence). The CDR3 sequence is 16 residues long. The V and J ends lost 6 bases and 5 bases respectively, with 25 bases between them. The CDR3: CSAAPLTGMSGTEAFF. CDR3 nucleotide sequence: TGCAGTGCCGCTCCCCTAACAGGGATGTCAGGTACTGAAGCTTTCTTT.

The chain carries TRBV6-5 and TRBJ1-1; D unresolved. Trimming cost V 3 bases and J 3 bases, with 8 bases left between them. The CDR3 is 13 amino acids. Germline V gene sequence: CDR1 MNHEY, CDR2 SVGAGI. The CDR3 DNA is TGTGCCAGCAGTTATGGGCAGTACACTGAAGCTTTCTTT. Protein sequence: CASSYGQYTEAFF.

V is TRBV4-2 and J is TRBJ2-7; D might be TRBD2 (6 bases). The CDR3 is 15 amino acids. Germline V gene lookup returns CDR1 LGHNA and CDR2 YNFKEQ. The V end was cut by 4 bases, the J end by 3 bases, with 16 bases between. The CDR3 spells CASSLLEGRNYEQYF. In DNA, the CDR3 is TGTGCCAGCAGCCTACTGGAGGGCAGAAACTACGAGCAGTACTTC.

This clonotype was found a few times. The rearrangement uses TRBV18 and TRBJ1-3; D unclear. CDR3 size: 15 residues. Germline V gene data show CDR1 as KGHSH and CDR2 as LQKENI. The V end was cut by 3 bases, the J end by 6 bases, with 15 bases between. In DNA, the CDR3 is TGTGCCAGCTCACCGACTTCGAGGGCTGAAAACACCATATATTTT. Protein: CASSPTSRAENTIYF.

This clonotype was detected many times. The chain has TRBV29-1 and TRBJ2-5; D possibly matches TRBD1 or TRBD2 (7 bases each). Deletions cut 7 bases from V and 2 bases from J, with 14 bases between. This CDR3 spans 13 amino acids. Germline V gene lookup returns CDR1 SQVTM and CDR2 ANQGSEA. The DNA of the CDR3 is TGCAGCGCCAGGGGGGGGATGCAAGAGACCCAGTACTTC. Translating it yields CSARGGMQETQYF. Based on the CDR3 plus reference TRBV29-1 and TRBJ2-5, the full variable domain is SAVISQKPSRDICQRGTSLTIQCQVDSQVTMMFWYRQQPGQSLTLIATANQGSEATYESGFVIDKFPISRPNLTFSTLTVSNMSPEDSSIYLCSARGGMQETQYFGPGTRLLVL.

This clonotype was counted many times. V usage is TRBV20-1 and J usage is TRBJ1-1, with 10 bases identical to TRBD1. Germline V gene sequence: CDR1 DFQATT, CDR2 SNEGSKA (reference sequence). J was trimmed by 5 bases and V by 6 bases; bases with no gene match: 6. The CDR3 loop spans 13 amino acids. This CDR3 reads CSARTGGRTEAFF. For the CDR3, the DNA is TGCAGTGCAAGGACAGGGGGTAGGACTGAAGCTTTCTTT.

This clonotype was observed many times. This chain connects TRBV11-2 to TRBJ2-1; TRBD2 matches at 11 bases. V lost 1 base and J lost 2; bases outside the gene matches: 16. The CDR3 covers 21 residues. Looked up from germline, CDR1 is SGHAT and CDR2 is FQNNGV. In nucleotides, the CDR3 is TGTGCCAGCAGCTTAGTTCAGCTGACTAGCGGGGTTCTTTCAGCCTACAATGAGCAGTTCTTC. As protein: CASSLVQLTSGVLSAYNEQFF.

This clonotype was picked up many times. This chain connects TRBV27 to TRBJ2-1; D remains unclear. V shed 2 bases and J shed 2 bases, with 10 bases lying between them. Germline loops: CDR1 MNHEY, CDR2 SMNVEV (reference sequence). The length of the CDR3 is 15 residues. The CDR3 sequence is CASSLATPPYNEQFF. The CDR3 region has the DNA TGTGCCAGCAGTTTAGCCACACCACCCTACAATGAGCAGTTCTTC.

In this sample, this clonotype turned up a few times. V is TRBV15 and J is TRBJ1-1, with D unclear. V was cut by 0 bases and J by 4 bases, with 6 bases left in between. The CDR3 sequence is 13 residues long. The germline CDR1 and CDR2 sequences are LNHNV and YYDKDF (reference sequence). In nucleotides, the CDR3 is TGTGCCACCAGCAGAGACTGGGGCACTGAAGCTTTCTTT. Amino acid sequence: CATSRDWGTEAFF.

This clonotype was detected a few times. The chain employs TRBV5-1 and TRBJ2-7, with 8 bases lining up with TRBD1. Per germline, CDR1 SGHRS and CDR2 YFSETQ. This CDR3 has 14 residues. J lost 6 bases, V lost 4 bases, and 9 bases had no gene match. The CDR3 protein is CASSLSGDRGEQYF. The DNA for the CDR3 is TGCGCCAGCAGCCTATCCGGAGACAGGGGCGAGCAGTACTTC.

This clonotype was seen repeatedly, ten times or more. CDR3: CASNRDRLYTQYF. The CDR3 coding sequence is TGTGCCAGCAATCGGGACAGACTCTATACGCAGTATTTT. The V and J genes are TRBV2 and TRBJ2-3, with 7 nucleotides matching TRBD1. V shed 7 bases, J shed 7 bases, and the junction held 8 bases outside the gene matches. CDR3 length equals 13 residues. CDR1 is SNHLY, CDR2 FYNNEI, per germline.

The rearrangement uses TRBV2 and TRBJ1-6, with D tentatively TRBD1 (5 bases). The ends were cut back, 8 bases at V and 10 bases at J, with 18 bases in the middle. CDR3 length equals 14 residues. CDR1 is SNHLY and CDR2 is FYNNEI in the germline V gene. Written as DNA, the CDR3 is TGTGCCAGCGCGACCGAGGCAGGGACCTCACCCCTCCACTTT. It yields the protein CASATEAGTSPLHF.

Only a few counts were recorded for this clonotype. V gene TRBV25-1 combines with J gene TRBJ2-7; D not certain. V was cut by 3 bases and J by 6 bases, with 9 bases left in between. There are 12 residues in the CDR3. Germline values: CDR1 MGHDK, CDR2 SYGVNS. CDR3 coding DNA: TGTGCCAGCAGTGAGGGCCTGGGCGAGCAGTACTTC. Encoded protein: CASSEGLGEQYF.